These 13 T cell receptor beta chains share one sample of origin, sequenced in a study of early T cells in non-severe SARS-CoV-2 infection. MiXCR, run by TCRdb on the 5' RACE reads, gives a single entry per CDR3 protein. The sample carries about 83,000 distinct CDR3 sequences, 9% to 15% recorded once. Material: whole blood. All receptors derive from an adult who was a healthcare worker with PCR-confirmed SARS-CoV-2 infection or an uninfected control (not recorded which).

The chain couples TRBV27 to TRBJ1-5; D possibly corresponds to TRBD1 (5 bases). Trimming took 6 bases from V and 3 from J, leaving 12 bases between them. Germline CDR1 MNHEY, CDR2 SMNVEV (reference sequence). The CDR3 runs to 14 residues. The CDR3 is CASRIGTNNQPQHF. The CDR3 nucleotides read TGTGCCAGCAGGATCGGGACGAACAATCAGCCCCAGCATTTT.

V and J are TRBV6-5 and TRBJ2-2; 10 nucleotides line up with TRBD2. Trimming cost V 2 bases and J 6 bases; bases outside gene matches: 6. CDR1 is MNHEY and CDR2 is SVGAGI in the germline V gene. The CDR3 contains 16 residues. This CDR3 reads CASSYQVAGGAGELFF. CDR3 nucleotides: TGTGCCAGCAGTTACCAGGTAGCGGGAGGAGCCGGGGAGCTGTTTTTT.

This clonotype was counted between two and nine times. The chain links TRBV20-1 to TRBJ2-2, with 8 positions matching TRBD2. Germline CDR1 is DFQATT and CDR2 is SNEGSKA (reference sequence). V shed 0 bases and J 5 bases; nucleotides not matched to a gene: 8. The CDR3 sequence is 16 residues long. CDR3 DNA sequence: TGCAGTGCTAGAGATCAGGTAGCGGGACTGACCGGGGAGCTGTTTTTT. Translating gives CSARDQVAGLTGELFF.

V usage is TRBV2 and J usage is TRBJ2-3; D remains ambiguous. The CDR3 loop spans 13 amino acids. Between the trimmed V and J ends, which lost 2 bases and 8 bases, there was a span of 11 bases. The germline gives CDR1 SNHLY, CDR2 FYNNEI. The CDR3 reads CASSESEERTQYF. CDR3 in DNA: TGTGCCAGCAGTGAAAGTGAGGAACGTACGCAGTATTTT.

The CDR3 sequence is CASSLEPRYLGVGGDGRTQYF. The CDR3 nucleotides read TGTGCCAGCAGCTTAGAGCCCCGGTATTTGGGGGTAGGAGGAGACGGGAGGACCCAGTACTTC. The V gene is TRBV11-2, the J gene TRBJ2-5, with TRBD2 as a possible D gene (6 bases). The CDR3 covers 21 residues. Germline V CDR1 and CDR2: SGHAT, FQNNGV. Deletions cut 0 bases from V and 7 bases from J, with 33 bases between.

This chain joins TRBV6-1 and TRBJ2-3; 12 bases line up with TRBD2. The length of the CDR3 is 16 residues. V lost 1 base and J lost 6; bases outside the gene matches: 5. Germline values: CDR1 MNHNS, CDR2 SASEGT. This chain's CDR3 is CASSEGLAGGQDTQYF. The CDR3 bases are TGTGCCAGCAGTGAAGGGCTAGCGGGAGGGCAGGATACGCAGTATTTT.

The table lists this clonotype with many counts. The gene calls are TRBV15 and TRBJ2-5; TRBD2 matches 10 bases. Unmatched junction bases numbered 7, after V lost 4 bases and J lost 5 bases. The CDR3 has 15 amino acids. Germline CDR1 is LNHNV and CDR2 is YYDKDF (reference sequence). The CDR3 spells CATSTEPSGSETQYF. The CDR3 nucleotides read TGTGCCACCAGCACGGAACCTAGCGGGAGTGAGACCCAGTACTTC.

This chain uses TRBV5-1 with TRBJ2-1, with TRBD1 matching over 7 bases. Germline V gene sequence: CDR1 SGHRS, CDR2 YFSETQ. The CDR3 loop spans 15 amino acids. Germline trimming cut 3 bases from V and 4 bases from J; bases unmatched to any gene: 7. CDR3 nucleotide sequence: TGCGCCAGCAGCTCCACAGCAGGGGGTTACAATGAGCAGTTCTTC. Its translation is CASSSTAGGYNEQFF.

J is TRBJ2-7 and V is TRBV11-2; TRBD2 aligns across 14 bases. Germline CDR1 reads SGHAT; CDR2 reads FQNNGV. CDR3 size: 18 residues. With 4 bases clipped from V and 7 bases from J, the junction kept 15 bases outside the gene matches. This CDR3 reads CASSSTPQTSGRAREQYF. The CDR3 bases are TGTGCCAGCAGCTCAACGCCCCAGACTAGCGGGAGGGCAAGGGAGCAGTACTTC.

CDR3: CASSAGQRDSPLHF. CDR3 coding DNA: TGTGCCAGCAGCGCGGGACAGAGGGATTCACCCCTCCACTTT. The chain employs TRBV11-2 and TRBJ1-6; 7 bases are shared with TRBD1. This CDR3 has 14 amino acids. Germline V gene sequence: CDR1 SGHAT, CDR2 FQNNGV. The V gene end was trimmed by 5 bases and the J gene end by 8 bases; junction bases not matched to a gene: 6.

This clonotype showed up many times. CDR3 coding DNA: TGCAGCGTCGGAGAGGGGACAGATACGCAGTATTTT. This sequence encodes CSVGEGTDTQYF. This rearrangement joins TRBV29-1 to TRBJ2-3; the D gene could be TRBD1 or TRBD2 (5 bases each). Trimming removed 6 bases at V and 3 bases at J, with 10 bases between. This CDR3 comprises 12 residues. CDR1 and CDR2 from the germline V gene are SQVTM and ANQGSEA.

This clonotype turned up a few times. The chain has TRBV5-4 and TRBJ2-7; 13 bases map to TRBD2. This CDR3 has 16 residues. Trimming cost V 4 bases and J 2 bases; bases outside gene matches: 6. CDR1 is SGHNT and CDR2 is YYREEE in the germline V gene (reference sequence). The CDR3 is CASSIPGLAGPYEQYF. CDR3 coding DNA: TGTGCCAGCAGCATCCCGGGACTAGCGGGACCCTACGAGCAGTACTTC.

This clonotype was seen more than once but under ten times. The V call is TRBV30, the J call TRBJ1-5, with 7 bases identical to TRBD1. The germline CDR1 and CDR2 sequences are GTSNPN and SVGIG (reference sequence). The CDR3 has 14 residues. The J segment lost 4 bases and the V segment lost 0 bases, leaving 3 bases of the junction unmatched. The CDR3 nucleotides are TGTGCCTGGAGTGTTGAGACAGGGAATCAGCCCCAGCATTTT. Translation: CAWSVETGNQPQHF.